These T cell receptor beta chains were read from a single sample in a study of blood T cell repertoires in COVID-19. TCRdb's table, derived via immunoSEQ multiplex PCR, lists solely in-frame clones and lacks some. The table lists some 98,000 clones, approximately 82% of them singletons. The sample consisted of peripheral blood. Receptor source: a man between 65 and 85 years old with acute or convalescent COVID-19. Both conserved end residues are part of each CDR3.

J: TRBJ1-2; V: TRBV19; CDR3: CASTQTGLVGYTF
J: TRBJ1-6; V: TRBV11-2; CDR3: CASSFRRTNSPLHF
J: TRBJ1-1; V: TRBV18; CDR3: CASSPGEGARNTEAFF
J: TRBJ1-2; V: TRBV28; CDR3: CASSFDRSYGYTF
J: TRBJ2-2; V: TRBV11-2; CDR3: CASSFGDRGRTGELFF
J: TRBJ2-2; V: TRBV6-5; CDR3: CASSYVIGLSGELFF
J: TRBJ2-3; V: TRBV30; CDR3: CAWSFGLAGARDTQYF
J: TRBJ2-1; V: TRBV4-3; CDR3: CASSLQGLAGPFF
J: TRBJ2-2; V: TRBV27; CDR3: CASSFDRVRTGELFF
J: TRBJ1-2; V: TRBV9; CDR3: CASSVSGGTIYGYTF
J: TRBJ2-5; V: TRBV9; CDR3: CASSATASGQETQYF
J: TRBJ1-2; V: TRBV5-1; CDR3: CASRPDSLANYGYTF
J: TRBJ2-3; V: TRBV30; CDR3: CAHTLSGGTDTQYF
J: TRBJ1-6; V: TRBV2; CDR3: CASRERQGYSPLHF
J: TRBJ1-5; V: TRBV28; CDR3: CASSQGIPFNGNQPQHF
J: TRBJ1-1; V: TRBV30; CDR3: CAWSVGVATEAFF
J: TRBJ2-1; V: TRBV7-3; CDR3: CASSPRTSGRELNEQFF
J: TRBJ2-1; V: TRBV19; CDR3: CASRLYSTGRGSYNEQFF
J: TRBJ2-1; V: TRBV6-5; CDR3: CASIGTSGGYEQFF
J: TRBJ2-2; V: TRBV27; CDR3: CASSSNTGELFF
J: TRBJ1-1; V: TRBV18; CDR3: CASSQRTTEAFF
J: TRBJ2-7; V: TRBV27; CDR3: CASSLGEGYEQYF
J: TRBJ1-5; V: TRBV18; CDR3: CASSPRTGRNQPQHF
J: TRBJ2-7; V: TRBV28; CDR3: CASSGAPLYEQYF
J: TRBJ2-3; V: TRBV5-1; CDR3: CASSFGLAGDTQYF
J: TRBJ2-2; V: TRBV10-1; CDR3: CASSVGLVSGELFF